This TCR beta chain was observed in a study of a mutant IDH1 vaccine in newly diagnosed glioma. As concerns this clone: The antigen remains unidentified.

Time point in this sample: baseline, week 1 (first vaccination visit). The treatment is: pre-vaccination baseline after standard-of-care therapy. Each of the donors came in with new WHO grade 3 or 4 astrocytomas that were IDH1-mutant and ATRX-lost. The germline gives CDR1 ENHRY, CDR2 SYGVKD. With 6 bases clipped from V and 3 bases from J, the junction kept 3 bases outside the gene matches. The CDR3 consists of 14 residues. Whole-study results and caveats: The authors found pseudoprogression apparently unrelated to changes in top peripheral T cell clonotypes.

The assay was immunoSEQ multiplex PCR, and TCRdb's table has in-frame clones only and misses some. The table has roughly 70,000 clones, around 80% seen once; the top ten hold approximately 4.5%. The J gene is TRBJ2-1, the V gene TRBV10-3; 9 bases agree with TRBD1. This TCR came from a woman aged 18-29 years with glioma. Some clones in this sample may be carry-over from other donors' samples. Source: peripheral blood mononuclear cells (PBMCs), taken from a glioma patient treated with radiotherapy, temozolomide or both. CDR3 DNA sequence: TGTGCCATCAGCCGGGACAGGGACTACAATGAGCAGTTCTTC. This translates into CAISRDRDYNEQFF.